The 29 T cell receptor beta chains presented below share a single source sample, sequenced in a study of Graves' ophthalmopathy and Graves' hyperthyroidism. Researchers took RNA transcripts and amplified TCR beta CDR3 regions from them. First-round RT-PCR used HTBI primers; second-round multiplex PCR followed. TCRdb independently ran MiXCR on the multiplex PCR reads; one entry per CDR3 protein. Of hundreds of thousands of distinct CDR3 sequences detected, approximately 21% appear once; the ten largest clones hold approximately 7%. Sequenced material: peripheral blood. These receptors came from a woman aged 18-29 years with stable Graves' hyperthyroidism. Some clones in this sample may be carry-over from other donors' samples.

In this sample, this clonotype turned up many times. This chain connects TRBV10-2 to TRBJ1-5, with TRBD1 identical over 9 bases. Germline CDR1 and CDR2: WSHSY and SAAADI. The CDR3 consists of 19 residues. The V and J ends lost 3 bases and 5 bases, in that order; junction bases with no gene match: 17. The CDR3 protein is CASSEQGAISPAADQPQHF. As DNA, the CDR3 is TGCGCCAGCAGTGAACAGGGGGCTATATCCCCAGCGGCCGATCAGCCCCAGCATTTT.

The V gene is TRBV29-1, the J gene TRBJ2-7; perhaps TRBD1 as D (5 bases). The germline V gene encodes CDR1 SQVTM and CDR2 ANQGSEA. This CDR3 spans 13 amino acids. Trimming took off 5 bases at V and 7 bases at J, with 18 bases between the two ends. CDR3 bases: TGCAGCGTTTCTGTCACAGGTCAAGGAGAGCAGTACTTC. Translation: CSVSVTGQGEQYF.

This clonotype came up a few times. The chain uses TRBV3-1 and TRBJ2-7; possibly TRBD1 or TRBD2 for D (5 bases each). The V gene lost 0 bases and the J gene lost 2 bases, with 5 bases spanning the gap. CDR1 and CDR2 from the germline V gene are LGHDT and YNNKEL (reference sequence). The CDR3 is 13 amino acids. CDR3 residues: CASSQEGAYEQYF. CDR3 nucleotide sequence: TGTGCCAGCAGCCAAGAGGGGGCCTACGAGCAGTACTTC.

The chain carries TRBV28 and TRBJ1-5, with no clear D. Between the trimmed V and J ends, which lost 2 bases and 2 bases, there was a span of 10 bases. Germline lookup yields CDR1 MDHEN and CDR2 SYDVKM. The CDR3 length is 15 residues. The CDR3 here is CASSLVGLGNQPQHF. The CDR3 DNA sequence: TGTGCCAGCAGTTTAGTGGGATTGGGCAATCAGCCCCAGCATTTT.

This clonotype was counted between two and nine times. One end of the junction varies from germline; a read error may be responsible. The CDR3 DNA reads TGTGCCATCAGTGAAACGATCCGGTCAGGTTACTCTGGAACCACCATATATTTT. Translating gives CAISETIRSGYSGTTIYF. The V call is TRBV10-3, the J call TRBJ1-3; D is ambiguous. The germline V gene has CDR1 ENHRY and CDR2 SYGVKD. The CDR3 contains 18 residues.

Details on this clonotype: A much bigger clone sits one base away, suggesting this may be a read error. The chain employs TRBV4-1 and TRBJ2-7; tentatively, D is TRBD1 (6 bases). CDR1 is MGHRA, CDR2 YSYEKL, per germline. CDR3 length: 13 residues. V was clipped by 3 bases and J by 5 bases, with 11 bases between them. The CDR3 sequence: CASSQGHSDEQYF. The CDR3 DNA reads as TGCGCCAGCAGCCAGGGACACAGCGACGAGCAGTACTTC.

A few counts support this clonotype. The V gene is TRBV5-1, the J gene TRBJ2-5; D is ambiguous. CDR3 length: 12 amino acids. Germline CDR1 and CDR2: SGHRS and YFSETQ. The V and J ends lost 5 bases and 1 base respectively, with 6 bases between them. This CDR3 reads CASRKVQETQYF. CDR3 in DNA: TGCGCCAGCAGAAAAGTCCAAGAGACCCAGTACTTC.

This clonotype was seen a handful of times. The V gene is TRBV4-2, the J gene TRBJ1-2; tentative D call: TRBD1 (5 bases). CDR1 is LGHNA, CDR2 YNFKEQ, per germline. The CDR3 has 16 residues. Between the trimmed V and J ends, which lost 4 bases and 2 bases, there was a span of 17 bases. CDR3 in amino acids: CASSPTHGEGNYGYTF. CDR3 nucleotides: TGTGCCAGCAGCCCAACGCACGGGGAGGGGAACTATGGCTACACCTTC.

The V call is TRBV27, the J call TRBJ1-2, with D possibly being TRBD1 (6 bases). The CDR3 loop spans 16 amino acids. V lost 6 bases to trimming and J lost 1 base, with 18 bases between them. The germline CDR1 and CDR2 sequences are MNHEY and SMNVEV (reference sequence). The CDR3 sequence is CASSTAQGRFNYGYTF. CDR3 DNA: TGTGCCAGCAGCACAGCACAGGGCCGGTTTAACTATGGCTACACCTTC.

The chain is built from TRBV15 and TRBJ2-5; D is unresolved. The germline gives CDR1 LNHNV, CDR2 YYDKDF (reference sequence). The CDR3 loop spans 13 amino acids. V was cut by 3 bases and J by 2 bases, with 7 bases left in between. CDR3 sequence reads: CATSSADQETQYF. The CDR3 DNA is TGTGCCACCAGCAGTGCAGATCAAGAGACCCAGTACTTC.

This clonotype was counted at least ten times. V is TRBV12-3 or TRBV12-4 and J is TRBJ2-7, with 10 bases lining up with TRBD1. V shed 5 bases and J 5 bases; nucleotides not matched to a gene: 6. CDR3 length: 14 amino acids. CDR3 protein: CASSLQTGGNEQYF. The CDR3 coding sequence is TGTGCCAGCAGTCTACAGACAGGGGGCAACGAGCAGTACTTC.

This chain uses TRBV2 with TRBJ1-1; 7 positions agree with TRBD1. Germline V gives CDR1 SNHLY, CDR2 FYNNEI. The V gene end was trimmed by 3 bases and the J gene end by 3 bases; junction bases not matched to a gene: 13. This CDR3 region has 17 residues. CDR3 region: CASSDKRQGVGHTEAFF. Written as DNA, the CDR3 is TGTGCCAGCAGTGACAAACGGCAGGGGGTAGGACACACTGAAGCTTTCTTT.

This chain connects TRBV18 to TRBJ2-2; 9 positions match TRBD2. This CDR3 is 16 amino acids long. Germline CDR1 KGHSH, CDR2 LQKENI. V was clipped by 4 bases and J by 8 bases; unmatched bases: 11. For the CDR3, the DNA is TGTGCCAGCTCACGTCCGGGACTAGCAGTCAAGGGGGAGCTGTTTTTT. This encodes CASSRPGLAVKGELFF.

This chain uses TRBV24-1 with TRBJ1-2, with a tentative D call TRBD1 (6 bases). The CDR3 contains 11 residues. V lost 7 bases, J lost 8 bases, and 10 bases lay in between. Germline CDR1 KGHDR, CDR2 SFDVKD. This chain's CDR3 is CATRSGAGYTF. The CDR3 nucleotides are TGTGCCACCAGATCAGGGGCCGGCTACACCTTC.

This clonotype has only a few counts. This chain links TRBV6-2 or TRBV6-3 with TRBJ2-7, with TRBD2 matching 9 bases. The CDR3 has 14 residues. V lost 5 bases to trimming and J lost 4 bases; unmatched junction nucleotides: 6. CDR1 and CDR2 (germline): MNHEY, SVGEGT. CDR3 sequence: CASSEIAGAYEQYF. CDR3 DNA sequence: TGTGCCAGCAGTGAGATAGCGGGAGCTTACGAGCAGTACTTC.

V gene TRBV6-2 or TRBV6-3 combines with J gene TRBJ1-2; tentative D call: TRBD1 (5 bases). This CDR3 contains 15 residues. V lost 5 bases and J 0 bases, leaving 13 bases between the germline ends. CDR1 MNHEY and CDR2 SVGEGT come from the germline V gene. CDR3 region: CASSPGTAANYGYTF. The CDR3, as DNA: TGTGCCAGCAGTCCTGGGACGGCAGCTAACTATGGCTACACCTTC.

This clonotype was observed at least ten times. V usage is TRBV20-1 and J usage is TRBJ2-5; D gene unclear. This CDR3 is built from 16 residues. Germline CDR1 DFQATT, CDR2 SNEGSKA (reference sequence). V dropped 0 bases and J dropped 5 bases, with 19 bases sitting between them. The CDR3 DNA sequence: TGCAGTGCTAGAGATCTCGGTTCGATTGAAGGGGAGACCCAGTACTTC. Protein sequence: CSARDLGSIEGETQYF.

This clonotype was observed at least ten times. V is TRBV15 and J is TRBJ2-7, with 7 bases identical to TRBD1. The germline gives CDR1 LNHNV, CDR2 YYDKDF (reference sequence). The CDR3 consists of 17 residues. J was trimmed by 2 bases and V by 0 bases; bases with no gene match: 10. The CDR3 loop reads CATSREKGTVSPYEQYF. The CDR3 DNA is TGTGCCACCAGCAGAGAAAAAGGGACAGTATCGCCCTACGAGCAGTACTTC.

In its sample, this clonotype was seen many times. The CDR3 reads CASSLQGTIYF. CDR3 nucleotide sequence: TGTGCCAGCAGTCTTCAGGGCACCATATATTTT. This sequence joins TRBV28 and TRBJ1-3; the D gene is possibly TRBD1 (5 bases). There are 11 residues in the CDR3. V gave up 5 bases and J gave up 9 bases, with 8 bases separating them. Germline values: CDR1 MDHEN, CDR2 SYDVKM. Supplemented by reference TRBV28 and TRBJ1-3, the full variable domain reads DVKVTQSSRYLVKRTGEKVFLECVQDMDHENMFWYRQDPGLGLRLIYFSYDVKMKEKGDIPEGYSVSREKKERFSLILESASTNQTSMYLCASSLQGTIYFGEGSWLTVV.

Ten or more counts support this clonotype. This rearrangement joins TRBV9 to TRBJ2-7; D is perhaps TRBD2 (6 bases). Per germline, CDR1 SGDLS and CDR2 YYNGEE. The CDR3 extends over 16 amino acids. Trimming took off 0 bases at V and 0 bases at J, with 13 bases between the two ends. The CDR3: CASSVEAGTSSYEQYF. The DNA of the CDR3 is TGTGCCAGCAGCGTAGAGGCGGGGACGAGCTCCTACGAGCAGTACTTC.

This clonotype has more than one count but fewer than ten. The chain recombines TRBV30 with TRBJ1-6; D is possibly TRBD1 (6 bases). Germline V gene lookup returns CDR1 GTSNPN and CDR2 SVGIG (reference sequence). This CDR3 is 17 amino acids long. V dropped 0 bases and J dropped 2 bases, with 14 bases sitting between them. This chain's CDR3 is CAWSVVTGLPYNSPLHF. The CDR3 bases are TGTGCCTGGAGTGTAGTGACAGGACTACCCTATAATTCACCCCTCCACTTT.

This clonotype turned up a few times. This chain links TRBV30 with TRBJ1-1; D perhaps matches TRBD1 (5 bases). The CDR3 is 13 amino acids. Germline assignment: CDR1 GTSNPN and CDR2 SVGIG (reference sequence). The V end was cut by 4 bases, the J end by 5 bases, with 14 bases between. CDR3 in amino acids: CAWTQGVGTEAFF. In DNA, the CDR3 is TGTGCCTGGACGCAGGGCGTCGGGACTGAAGCTTTCTTT.

This clonotype was found many times. The chain employs TRBV27 and TRBJ1-2; 9 bases line up with TRBD1. Germline loops: CDR1 MNHEY, CDR2 SMNVEV (reference sequence). The ends lost 5 bases at V and 8 bases at J; junction bases unmatched: 9. This CDR3 spans 14 amino acids. The CDR3 spells CASSGGQGIEGYTF. The CDR3 DNA follows: TGTGCCAGCAGTGGCGGACAGGGGATTGAGGGCTACACCTTC.

This clonotype appeared many times. The CDR3 is CASSPSLGDSPLHF. The CDR3 DNA follows: TGTGCCAGCAGCCCAAGCCTCGGGGACTCACCCCTCCACTTT. The chain carries TRBV3-1 and TRBJ1-6, with D maybe TRBD1 (5 bases). The length of the CDR3 is 14 residues. V was shortened by 4 bases and J by 10 bases, with 14 bases between the two germline ends. Germline V CDR1 and CDR2: LGHDT, YNNKEL (reference sequence).

The rearrangement uses TRBV7-9 and TRBJ1-1; weak D call: TRBD1 (6 bases). Germline CDR1 reads SEHNR; CDR2 reads FQNEAQ (reference sequence). V was shortened by 5 bases and J by 8 bases, with 21 bases between the two germline ends. The CDR3 consists of 15 residues. The chain's CDR3 is CASSPPGGAGAEAFF. CDR3 in DNA: TGTGCCAGCAGCCCCCCGGGGGGAGCAGGGGCAGAAGCTTTCTTT.

This clonotype came up many times. The V call is TRBV6-1, the J call TRBJ2-4; D is perhaps TRBD1 (5 bases). The CDR3 is 15 amino acids. V lost 6 bases and J lost 0, with 12 bases in between. The germline CDR1 and CDR2 sequences are MNHNS and SASEGT. The CDR3 is CASRPVQGAKNIQYF. Written as DNA, the CDR3 is TGTGCCAGCAGACCCGTCCAGGGAGCCAAAAACATTCAGTACTTC.

This clonotype has a count of ten or more. The chain links TRBV6-1 to TRBJ2-7; no definite D call. The CDR3 runs to 13 residues. The V gene lost 6 bases and the J gene lost 0 bases, with 9 bases spanning the gap. Germline V CDR1 and CDR2: MNHNS, SASEGT. The CDR3 DNA follows: TGTGCCAGCAGGATTCCCGTCTCCTACGAGCAGTACTTC. Protein: CASRIPVSYEQYF.

As to this clonotype: Likely a read error: the CDR3 ends without its conserved phenylalanine or tryptophan. J is TRBJ1-5 and V is TRBV6-1; perhaps TRBD1 as D (5 bases). This CDR3 spans 13 amino acids. CDR1 is MNHNS and CDR2 is SASEGT in the germline V gene. V lost 2 bases to trimming and J lost 5 bases, with 7 bases between them. The CDR3 sequence: CASSEQGYQPQHV. In DNA, the CDR3 is TGTGCCAGCAGTGAACAGGGATATCAGCCCCAGCATGTT.

This clonotype has a handful of counts. The chain combines TRBV30 with TRBJ1-2; possibly TRBD1 for D (6 bases). There are 13 residues in the CDR3. Germline CDR1 is GTSNPN and CDR2 is SVGIG (reference sequence). V gave up 8 bases and J gave up 7 bases, with 20 bases separating them. The CDR3 is CALESGTFFGYTF. DNA of the CDR3: TGTGCCCTGGAAAGTGGGACATTTTTTGGCTACACCTTC.